This T cell receptor beta chain was recovered during a study of metastatic and nonmetastatic thyroid tumors. Study as a whole: Patients with malignant and benign thyroid disease provided blood and tumor or nodule tissue, whose repertoires were compared.

General study results and limits: Malignant thyroid tumors reportedly had TCR beta diversity that was significantly higher than in benign nodules, in blood and tumor.

This clone was recorded many times. Its target is not known. CDR1 DFQATT and CDR2 SNEGSKA come from the germline V gene (reference sequence). The J segment lost 10 bases and the V segment lost 5 bases, leaving 4 bases of the junction unmatched. The CDR3 has 12 amino acids. The entire patient cohort was treatment-naive prior to thyroid surgery. Source study methods: Differences in CDR3 between clinicopathological groups were drawn on to build a classifier intended to discriminate distant-metastatic papillary thyroid cancer patients. TCRdb re-called the PCR reads via MiXCR. TCRdb's processing, not the authors' own work, is the source of the V and J calls. Of over 25,000 clones in the sample, under 8% are singletons; the top ten hold around 44%.

The gene calls are TRBV20-1 and TRBJ1-6; the match to TRBD1 covers 8 bases. The source material was blood. The sequence was collected from a female donor with papillary thyroid cancer or a benign thyroid nodule (not recorded which). Some clones in this sample may be carry-over from other donors' samples. DNA for the CDR3: TGCAGTGCTCCAAGACAGGGGTCACCCCTCCACTTT. Translation gives CSAPRQGSPLHF.